Listed here are 8 T cell receptor beta chains from one sample, sequenced in a study of T cell changes during pregnancy in multiple sclerosis. The data were produced by immunoSEQ multiplex PCR, yet TCRdb's version contains in-frame clones alone and is incomplete. The table includes 75,000 to 95,000 clones, 75% to 95% detected once. Material: peripheral blood, obtained before pregnancy. These TCRs come from a female donor with multiple sclerosis, enrolled in a pregnancy study.

The count of this clone is one. The rearrangement uses TRBV4-1 and TRBJ2-5, with 7 bases lining up with TRBD1. Trimming cost V 0 bases and J 3 bases; bases outside gene matches: 4. This CDR3 comprises 15 residues. The germline V gene encodes CDR1 MGHRA and CDR2 YSYEKL. The CDR3 loop is CASSQDTGTEETQYF. The CDR3 coding sequence is TGCGCCAGCAGCCAAGATACGGGGACAGAAGAGACCCAGTACTTC.

The chain employs TRBV23-1 and TRBJ2-5; TRBD1 agrees at 9 bases. TRBV23-1 is labeled an ORF, and its function is uncertain. The V segment lost 3 bases and the J segment 14 bases; nucleotides outside the gene matches: 10. CDR3 length: 13 amino acids. The CDR3 region is CASSQFRQGGSYF. The CDR3 bases are TGCGCCAGCAGTCAGTTCCGACAGGGGGGCTCCTACTTC.

This chain uses TRBV28 with TRBJ2-7; 10 bases match TRBD2. The junction had 9 bases not matched to a gene; V was cut back by 6 bases and J by 1 base. In germline, CDR1 is MDHEN, CDR2 SYDVKM. This CDR3 has 16 residues. The CDR3 nucleotides are TGTGCCAGCAGCCCTGGACTAGCGGAGCTTTCCTACGAGCAGTACTTC. Translating it yields CASSPGLAELSYEQYF.

This chain links TRBV7-2 with TRBJ2-3, with 10 bases lining up with TRBD2. CDR1 is SGHTA, CDR2 FQGNSA, per germline. The junction had 8 bases not matched to a gene; V was cut back by 5 bases and J by 0 bases. The CDR3 contains 17 residues. The CDR3 is CASSVSGGAPSTDTQYF. CDR3 DNA sequence: TGTGCCAGCAGCGTGAGCGGGGGGGCCCCAAGCACAGATACGCAGTATTTT.

The chain carries TRBV7-8 and TRBJ2-7; perhaps TRBD1 as D (6 bases). This CDR3 is 14 amino acids long. V was trimmed by 2 bases and J by 2 bases, leaving 10 bases between them. Germline V lookup: CDR1 SGHVS, CDR2 FQNEAQ. CDR3 sequence reads: CASSLRDTTYEQYF. The CDR3 nucleotides read TGTGCCAGCAGCTTAAGGGACACCACCTACGAGCAGTACTTC.

The V gene is TRBV6-5, the J gene TRBJ2-7, with D possibly TRBD1 on 5 matching bases. Germline lookup yields CDR1 MNHEY and CDR2 SVGAGI. Between the trimmed V and J ends, which lost 1 base and 5 bases, there was a span of 12 bases. This CDR3 has 14 amino acids. CDR3 sequence reads: CASSYLQGSNEQYF. DNA of the CDR3: TGTGCCAGCAGTTACTTGCAGGGTTCGAACGAGCAGTACTTC.

This clone was counted a single time. The V call is TRBV27, the J call TRBJ1-1; D may be TRBD1 (6 bases). The CDR3 loop spans 16 amino acids. The V end was cut by 6 bases, the J end by 5 bases, with 22 bases between. The germline V gene has CDR1 MNHEY and CDR2 SMNVEV (reference sequence). Here the CDR3 DNA reads TGTGCCAGCAGCCTAACGAGGGGGACGCTCATGACTGAAGCTTTCTTT. Translated: CASSLTRGTLMTEAFF.

The genes are TRBV7-9 and TRBJ2-7, with TRBD2 matching 10 bases. The CDR3 covers 17 residues. J gave up 4 bases and V 5 bases, and 14 bases lay outside the gene matches. Germline CDR1 SEHNR, CDR2 FQNEAQ (reference sequence). The CDR3 sequence: CASSPKSGRAAEYEQYF. The CDR3 DNA reads as TGTGCCAGCAGCCCCAAGAGCGGGAGGGCCGCGGAATACGAGCAGTACTTC.